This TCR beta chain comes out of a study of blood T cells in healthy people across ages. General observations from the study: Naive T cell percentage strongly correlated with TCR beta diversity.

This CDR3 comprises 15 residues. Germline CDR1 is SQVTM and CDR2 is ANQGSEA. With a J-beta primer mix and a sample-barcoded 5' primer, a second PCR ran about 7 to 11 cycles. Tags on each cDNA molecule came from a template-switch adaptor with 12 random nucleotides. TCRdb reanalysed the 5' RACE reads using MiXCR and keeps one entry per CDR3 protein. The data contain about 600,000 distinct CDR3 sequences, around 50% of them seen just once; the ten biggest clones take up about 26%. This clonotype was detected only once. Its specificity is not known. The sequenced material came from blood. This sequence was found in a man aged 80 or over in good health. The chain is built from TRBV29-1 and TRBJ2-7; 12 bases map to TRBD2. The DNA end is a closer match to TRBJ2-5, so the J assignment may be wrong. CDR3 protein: CSTPRLAGEVETQYF. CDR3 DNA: TGCAGCACCCCCAGACTAGCGGGGGAGGTAGAGACCCAGTACTTC.